This is a list of T cell receptor beta chains from one sample in a study of graft-versus-host responses after intestinal transplantation. Sequencing used immunoSEQ multiplex PCR; TCRdb keeps in-frame clones, though not all of them. This sample has approximately 79,000 clones, with approximately 78% found just once. Their target antigens are unknown. The sample in question was unstimulated CD4+ T cells sorted from spleen or lymph node cells, obtained before intestinal transplant. The receptors stem from a human donor who received an intestinal transplant. The CDR3 runs from the conserved cysteine through the conserved F or W. Each record gives: V gene, clone size, CDR3 length, D gene, J gene, CDR3 DNA, CDR3 protein. A D gene is named only where the DNA matches it firmly. Expanded clones get a size class; other rows say once, few or many, or leave the size out.

>TRBV12-5|NA|16|NA|TRBJ2-1
TGTGCTAGTGGTTTGATTAGTCCCGTTGATGGCAATGAGCAGTTCTTC
CASGLISPVDGNEQFF
>TRBV28|NA|14|NA|TRBJ1-2
TGTGCCAGCGGAGCGCCGTTCGCTAACTATGGCTACACCTTC
CASGAPFANYGYTF
>TRBV5-4|NA|17|TRBD1|TRBJ2-7
TGTGCCAGCAGCGGAATGCCTCCCGGGACAGGGACCTACGAGCAGTACTTC
CASSGMPPGTGTYEQYF
>TRBV29-1|NA|13|NA|TRBJ2-5
TGCAGCGCTGGGTGGCAGGGGGGAGAGACCCAGTACTTC
CSAGWQGGETQYF
>TRBV6-6|NA|14|NA|TRBJ1-5
TGTGCCAGCAGTTACGGTGAGAGCAATCAGCCCCAGCATTTT
CASSYGESNQPQHF
>TRBV5-1|NA|14|NA|TRBJ2-2
TGCGCCAGCAGCTTGCAATCAAACACCGGGGAGCTGTTTTTT
CASSLQSNTGELFF
>TRBV5-1|NA|13|TRBD2|TRBJ2-3
TGCGCCAGCGGCGGGGGGGGCACAGATACGCAGTATTTT
CASGGGGTDTQYF
>TRBV19|NA|14|NA|TRBJ1-5
TGTGCCAGTAGGATCCCGGGGAAGAATCAGCCCCAGCATTTT
CASRIPGKNQPQHF
>TRBV6-1|NA|15|TRBD1|TRBJ2-3
TGTGCCAGCACATATTGGACAGGGGTGGAAGATACGCAGTATTTT
CASTYWTGVEDTQYF
>TRBV18|NA|16|NA|TRBJ2-2
TGTGCCAGCTCACCGGGACAACGTCTTGACACCGGGGAGCTGTTTTTT
CASSPGQRLDTGELFF
>TRBV14|NA|15|TRBD1|TRBJ2-3
TGTGCCAGCAGCCAAGTGGGACAGGGAGCAGATACGCAGTATTTT
CASSQVGQGADTQYF
>TRBV5-4|NA|15|NA|TRBJ2-7
TGTGCCAGCAGCCATGGACAGCCCGGCTGGGGCGAGCAGTACTTC
CASSHGQPGWGEQYF
>TRBV5-1|NA|17|TRBD1|TRBJ1-4
TGCGCCAGCAGCCCCGGGACAGTTCCTTCAACTAATGAAAAACTGTTTTTT
CASSPGTVPSTNEKLFF
>TRBV11-1|NA|15|TRBD1|TRBJ1-2
TGTGCCAGCAGTTACCCCGGCGGGACAGCGTATGGCTACACCTTC
CASSYPGGTAYGYTF
>TRBV9|NA|14|TRBD1|TRBJ1-3
TGTGCCAGCAGCGAGGGGGCCTCTGGAAACACCATATATTTT
CASSEGASGNTIYF
>TRBV10-3|NA|13|NA|TRBJ1-2
TGTGCCATCAGTTCAGGGGACCAGGATGGCTACACCTTC
CAISSGDQDGYTF
>TRBV7-6|NA|16|NA|TRBJ2-1
TGTGCCAGCAGCCTCTTAGGAGGTTTAAGCTACAATGAGCAGTTCTTC
CASSLLGGLSYNEQFF
>TRBV5-4|once|15|TRBD2|TRBJ2-5
TGTGCCAGCAGCTCCCGACTAGCGGGAGAAGAGACCCAGTACTTC
CASSSRLAGEETQYF
>TRBV11-2|NA|13|NA|TRBJ2-5
TGTGCCAGCAGCTTAGGTTGGGAGGAGACCCAGTACTTC
CASSLGWEETQYF
>TRBV19|NA|14|NA|TRBJ1-5
TGTGCCAGTAATCTCTTTAGAAGCAATCAGCCCCAGCATTTT
CASNLFRSNQPQHF
>TRBV5-1|NA|14|NA|TRBJ1-1
TGCGCCAGCAGCGCCGGGACACCGAACACTGAAGCTTTCTTT
CASSAGTPNTEAFF
>TRBV28|NA|13|TRBD1|TRBJ2-7
TGTGCCAGTAGGACAGGGGCAGCCTACGAGCAGTACTTC
CASRTGAAYEQYF
>TRBV29-1|NA|12|TRBD1|TRBJ2-5
TGCAGCGTTACAGGGGACGGAGAGACCCAGTACTTC
CSVTGDGETQYF
>TRBV30|few|14|TRBD2|TRBJ2-7
TGTGCCTGGAGTCGGTTGGCTAGCGGGAACGAGCAGTACTTC
CAWSRLASGNEQYF
>TRBV6-5|NA|14|NA|TRBJ2-1
TGTGCCAGCAGTTACAACCTTCAGGGTGGTGAGCAGTTCTTC
CASSYNLQGGEQFF
>TRBV2|NA|14|NA|TRBJ2-7
TGTGCCAGCAGTGGTCTGGGCGTCTCCTACGAGCAGTACTTC
CASSGLGVSYEQYF
>TRBV10-2|once|15|NA|TRBJ2-1
TGCGCCAGCATCCTAGGTTCGAGCTCCTACAATGAGCAGTTCTTC
CASILGSSSYNEQFF
>TRBV2|NA|14|NA|TRBJ2-6
TGTGCCAGCAGTGAAAACTCCGGGGCCAACGTCCTGACTTTC
CASSENSGANVLTF
>TRBV5-1|NA|18|TRBD2|TRBJ2-3
TGCGCCAGCAGCTGGGGGACTAGCGGGGGGGACAGGACAGATACGCAGTATTTT
CASSWGTSGGDRTDTQYF
>TRBV18|NA|14|NA|TRBJ2-7
TGTGCCAGCTCACCGGGCTCTGCGAACTACGAGCAGTACTTC
CASSPGSANYEQYF
>TRBV5-4|NA|12|NA|TRBJ2-1
TGTGCCAGCAGCTTGAGGACAGATGAGCAGTTCTTC
CASSLRTDEQFF
>TRBV12-5|NA|14|NA|TRBJ2-1
TGTGCTAGTGGTTTCGGCGCTCCAGGTAATGAGCAGTTCTTC
CASGFGAPGNEQFF
>TRBV7-6|NA|13|NA|TRBJ2-7
TGTGCCAGCAGCCCTAGTAGGTCCTACGAGCAGTACTTC
CASSPSRSYEQYF
>TRBV19|NA|13|NA|TRBJ1-5
TGTGCCAGTAGCCGGGGATACAATCAGCCCCAGCATTTT
CASSRGYNQPQHF
>TRBV28|NA|13|TRBD1|TRBJ2-3
TGTGCCAGCAGTTCGACAGGGGCAGATACGCAGTATTTT
CASSSTGADTQYF
>TRBV5-1|few|16|TRBD1|TRBJ1-4
TGCGCCAGCAGCTATACCGGGACAGCAACTAATGAAAAACTGTTTTTT
CASSYTGTATNEKLFF
>TRBV2|once|14|TRBD1|TRBJ2-5
TGTGCCAGCAGTTTTGACAGGGGGCAAGAGACCCAGTACTTC
CASSFDRGQETQYF
>TRBV6-5|NA|15|NA|TRBJ1-6
TGTGCCAGCAGTTACAAAAGAGGCGGAGGAGCACCCCTCCACTTT
CASSYKRGGGAPLHF
>TRBV6-1|NA|13|NA|TRBJ2-3
TGTGCCAGCAGTGTGGAGGGAACAGATACGCAGTATTTT
CASSVEGTDTQYF
>TRBV4-1|few|16|NA|TRBJ1-6
TGCGCCAGCAGCCGCAAGGGTCCGGGAGATAATTCACCCCTCCACTTT
CASSRKGPGDNSPLHF
>TRBV28|NA|15|TRBD1|TRBJ1-5
TGTGCCAGCAGTGAGGGGACAGGGTTTGGACAGCCCCAGCATTTT
CASSEGTGFGQPQHF
>TRBV28|NA|15|TRBD1|TRBJ1-5
TGTGCCAGCAGTTTGAGGGGGCTCGGCAATCAGCCCCAGCATTTT
CASSLRGLGNQPQHF
>TRBV28|NA|14|TRBD1|TRBJ1-3
TGTGCCAGCAGTTCTCCGGGACAGGGAAACACCATATATTTT
CASSSPGQGNTIYF
>TRBV28|NA|15|TRBD2|TRBJ2-3
TGTGCCAGCAGTCCAGATAGCGGGGGTGGGGATACGCAGTATTTT
CASSPDSGGGDTQYF
>TRBV25-1|NA|17|NA|TRBJ1-1
TGTGCCAGCAGTGAATATGGCGGGGGAGGTTGGAACACTGAAGCTTTCTTT
CASSEYGGGGWNTEAFF
>TRBV5-1|NA|12|NA|TRBJ2-4
TGCGCCAGCAGGGGAGGAGGAAACATTCAGTACTTC
CASRGGGNIQYF
>TRBV19|NA|14|NA|TRBJ1-5
TGTGCCAGTAGTCCCATTCATAGCAATCAGCCCCAGCATTTT
CASSPIHSNQPQHF
>TRBV7-9|NA|16|TRBD1|TRBJ1-2
TGTGCCAGCAGCTTGGTCGCCGGGACAGTCTACTATGGCTACACCTTC
CASSLVAGTVYYGYTF
>TRBV5-1|once|14|NA|TRBJ2-1
TGCGCCAGCACCCCGAGGACTCGTTCCAATGAGCAGTTCTTC
CASTPRTRSNEQFF
>TRBV6-1|NA|14|TRBD1|TRBJ2-2
TGTGCCACCACGGGACAGGCGAACACCGGGGAGCTGTTTTTT
CATTGQANTGELFF
>TRBV7-9|few|15|NA|TRBJ1-1
TGTGCCAGCAGCTCCGGGGGGGGGACCAACACTGAAGCTTTCTTT
CASSSGGGTNTEAFF
>TRBV18|NA|15|NA|TRBJ1-2
TGTGCCAGCTCACCGATACACGACAATAACTATGGCTACACCTTC
CASSPIHDNNYGYTF